The 24 T cell receptor beta chains listed next were all sequenced from one sample in a study of radiation and T cells in renal cell carcinoma (dated by TCRdb to about 2020). Explained via the paper, the time point label denotes: blood 2 weeks post-SBRT. The treatment or condition label on this specimen signifies: 15 Gy SBRT to primary tumor, nephrectomy 4 weeks later. Libraries were made using the immunoSEQ multiplex PCR assay. TCRdb mirrors the immuneACCESS table, restricted to in-frame sequences. Some clones are absent from its copies; in checked studies, under half trace to an unresolved V gene, and the reason for the others is unknown. The sample data list 100,000 to 150,000 clones, and 81% of these were observed just once. Jointly, the top ten make up 5.8% of the sample. Sequences were derived from blood, sampled from a patient whose treatment included radiotherapy and nephrectomy. Receptors were obtained from a man aged 50-60 years with renal cell carcinoma.

The V call is TRBV7-9, the J call TRBJ1-3, with TRBD1 as a possible D gene (5 bases). With 3 bases removed from V and 2 bases from J, the gap between germline ends came to 23 bases. Germline V gene data show CDR1 as SEHNR and CDR2 as FQNEAQ (reference sequence). This CDR3 is built from 19 residues. The CDR3 nucleotides read TGTGCCAGCAGCTTCGACTTTCTCCCCTCAGGGATGGCTGGAAACACCATATATTTT. Translated, it gives CASSFDFLPSGMAGNTIYF.

This chain links TRBV2 with TRBJ1-1; TRBD1 aligns across 7 bases. V dropped 4 bases and J dropped 4; count of bases not matched to a gene: 6. This CDR3 spans 14 amino acids. Germline V lookup: CDR1 SNHLY, CDR2 FYNNEI. CDR3 region: CASSVQGMVTEAFF. The CDR3 DNA follows: TGTGCCAGCAGTGTACAGGGGATGGTCACTGAAGCTTTCTTT.

The rearrangement uses TRBV7-6 and TRBJ2-7; 10 bases agree with TRBD1. The ends lost 5 bases at V and 3 bases at J; junction bases unmatched: 7. The germline V gene has CDR1 SGHVS and CDR2 FNYEAQ. This CDR3 is built from 15 residues. Here the CDR3 reads CASSLPGTGDYEQYF. DNA of the CDR3: TGTGCCAGCAGCCTGCCCGGGACAGGGGACTACGAGCAGTACTTC.

This chain connects TRBV4-1 to TRBJ2-7; 7 nucleotides match TRBD1. From germline, CDR1 is MGHRA and CDR2 YSYEKL. The CDR3 spans 16 residues. V shed 2 bases and J 0 bases; nucleotides not matched to a gene: 7. As DNA, the CDR3 is TGCGCCAGCAGCCAAACCCCGGACAGGTCCTCCTACGAGCAGTACTTC. Amino acid sequence: CASSQTPDRSSYEQYF.

V is TRBV6-1 and J is TRBJ1-4; D is undetermined. This CDR3 has 16 amino acids. Trimming stripped 2 bases from V and 2 bases from J, with 12 bases between. Germline lookup yields CDR1 MNHNS and CDR2 SASEGT. CDR3 in amino acids: CASSESTPRTNEKLFF. Here the CDR3 DNA reads TGTGCCAGCAGTGAATCGACACCGCGGACTAATGAAAAACTGTTTTTT.

CDR3 sequence: CASSQGFLEKLFF. In DNA form, the CDR3 reads TGTGCCAGCAGCCAGGGGTTCTTGGAAAAACTGTTTTTT. V usage is TRBV6-6 and J usage is TRBJ1-4, with a tentative D call TRBD1 (6 bases). Per the germline V gene, CDR1 is MNHNY and CDR2 is SVGAGI (reference sequence). This CDR3 is 13 amino acids long. V was pared by 6 bases and J by 8 bases, with 13 bases between.

The chain combines TRBV6-5 with TRBJ2-3, with 7 bases aligning to TRBD2. V trimming: 7 bases; J trimming: 2 bases; junction bases outside the gene matches: 9. The CDR3 has 15 amino acids. Germline-derived CDR1 and CDR2 are MNHEY and SVGAGI. The DNA of the CDR3 is TGTGCCAGCACCATGGGGGGGAGGGCCACAGATACGCAGTATTTT. Translated, it gives CASTMGGRATDTQYF.

The chain links TRBV28 to TRBJ1-1; D perhaps matches TRBD1 (5 bases). This CDR3 is built from 16 residues. From germline, CDR1 is MDHEN and CDR2 SYDVKM. Trimming took off 1 base at V and 7 bases at J, with 19 bases between the two ends. CDR3 residues: CASSLSRASGRGEAFF. CDR3 sequence (DNA): TGTGCCAGCAGTTTATCCCGAGCATCGGGGCGAGGTGAAGCTTTCTTT.

The chain has TRBV18 and TRBJ1-1; perhaps TRBD1 as D (5 bases). V dropped 2 bases and J dropped 7 bases, with 8 bases sitting between them. In germline, CDR1 is KGHSH, CDR2 LQKENI. This CDR3 has 12 amino acids. The CDR3 here is CASSPRGVEAFF. CDR3 DNA sequence: TGTGCCAGCTCACCAAGAGGGGTTGAAGCTTTCTTT.

The chain recombines TRBV6-5 with TRBJ2-3; maybe TRBD2 (6 bases). CDR3 length: 14 amino acids. CDR1 MNHEY and CDR2 SVGAGI come from the germline V gene. The CDR3 nucleotides are TGTTCCACCCAGGCGGGGCCTAGCACAGATACGCAGTATTTT. Translating gives CSTQAGPSTDTQYF.

The chain uses TRBV5-1 and TRBJ2-1; D is ambiguous. Trimming pared 0 bases from V and 2 bases from J, leaving 12 bases between. From germline, CDR1 is SGHRS and CDR2 YFSETQ. This CDR3 region has 16 residues. Here the CDR3 reads CASSLGNLGAYNEQFF. CDR3 DNA sequence: TGCGCCAGCAGCTTGGGGAACTTAGGAGCCTACAATGAGCAGTTCTTC.

The genes are TRBV10-2 and TRBJ2-1; 7 positions match TRBD2. The V segment lost 4 bases and the J segment 2 bases; nucleotides outside the gene matches: 11. Germline V gene lookup returns CDR1 WSHSY and CDR2 SAAADI. This CDR3 region has 17 residues. CDR3 nucleotides: TGCGCCAGCAGTGTCAACGGGAGGTCTCGCCCCTACAATGAGCAGTTCTTC. Its protein product is CASSVNGRSRPYNEQFF.

This clone was picked up a small number of times. The rearrangement links TRBV6-4 to TRBJ2-1; TRBD2 agrees at 11 bases. With 4 bases clipped from V and 9 bases from J, the junction kept 11 bases outside the gene matches. CDR1 and CDR2 (germline): MRHNA, SNTAGT. The CDR3 length is 16 residues. As DNA, the CDR3 is TGTGCCAGCAGTGGATCTAGCGGGAGGCCCAGCCGTGAGCAGTTCTTC. This translates into CASSGSSGRPSREQFF.

The V gene is TRBV4-1, the J gene TRBJ1-6; D is ambiguous. This CDR3 comprises 12 residues. Trimming took off 1 base at V and 7 bases at J, with 2 bases between the two ends. Looked up from germline, CDR1 is MGHRA and CDR2 is YSYEKL. This chain's CDR3 is CASSQVNSPLHF. The CDR3 nucleotides are TGCGCCAGCAGCCAAGTCAATTCACCCCTCCACTTT.

The chain uses TRBV19 and TRBJ2-2; D is perhaps TRBD2 (6 bases). Germline lookup yields CDR1 LNHDA and CDR2 SQIVND (reference sequence). The CDR3 runs 15 residues. V was pared by 3 bases and J by 1 base, with 9 bases between. The CDR3 sequence is CASSMGGLNTGELFF. Written as DNA, the CDR3 is TGTGCCAGTAGTATGGGGGGATTGAACACCGGGGAGCTGTTTTTT.

The rearrangement links TRBV7-9 to TRBJ1-1; D remains ambiguous. CDR3 size: 15 residues. Trimming removed 5 bases from V and 6 bases from J, with 19 bases in between. Germline loops: CDR1 SEHNR, CDR2 FQNEAQ (reference sequence). CDR3 loop: CASSPRTPMKAEAFF. The CDR3 DNA sequence: TGTGCCAGCAGCCCGCGAACACCTATGAAAGCTGAAGCTTTCTTT.

The rearrangement joins TRBV6-5 to TRBJ1-1, with D perhaps matching TRBD1 (6 bases). V dropped 2 bases and J dropped 1 base, with 8 bases sitting between them. The germline V gene encodes CDR1 MNHEY and CDR2 SVGAGI. The length of the CDR3 is 14 residues. For the CDR3, the DNA is TGTGCCAGCAGTTACCGAGGGGGGAACACTGAAGCTTTCTTT. The encoded protein is CASSYRGGNTEAFF.

The V and J genes are TRBV5-4 and TRBJ2-1; 9 nucleotides match TRBD1. Germline-derived CDR1 and CDR2 are SGHNT and YYREEE (reference sequence). The CDR3 covers 16 residues. V lost 5 bases, J lost 3 bases, and 9 bases stayed unmatched. The CDR3 reads CASRDPGQGFYNEQFF. The CDR3 DNA is TGTGCCAGCAGGGACCCGGGACAGGGCTTCTACAATGAGCAGTTCTTC.

V and J are TRBV6-5 and TRBJ2-1; TRBD2 might be the D (5 bases). The V gene's germline CDR1 is MNHEY and CDR2 SVGAGI. Between the trimmed V and J ends, which lost 7 bases and 4 bases, there was a span of 11 bases. The CDR3 runs 13 residues. In DNA, the CDR3 is TGTGCCAGCATGGGGTCGGGGTACAATGAGCAGTTCTTC. This translates into CASMGSGYNEQFF.

The chain employs TRBV28 and TRBJ1-5; no clear D gene. Germline CDR1 and CDR2: MDHEN and SYDVKM. V was pared by 4 bases and J by 0 bases, with 4 bases between. The CDR3 loop spans 13 amino acids. The CDR3 spells CASSWYSNQPQHF. The CDR3 nucleotides are TGTGCCAGCAGTTGGTATAGCAATCAGCCCCAGCATTTT.

The chain combines TRBV30 with TRBJ1-1; D unclear. Germline-derived CDR1 and CDR2 are GTSNPN and SVGIG (reference sequence). Trimming took 1 base from V and 5 from J, leaving 8 bases between them. The CDR3 runs to 12 residues. The CDR3 DNA sequence: TGTGCCTGGAGTGCCCCAGGTACTGAAGCTTTCTTT. Translation: CAWSAPGTEAFF.

The chain carries TRBV5-1 and TRBJ1-2, with D maybe TRBD1 (5 bases). V dropped 5 bases and J dropped 8 bases, with 16 bases sitting between them. The germline V gene encodes CDR1 SGHRS and CDR2 YFSETQ. The CDR3 is 13 residues long. The CDR3 DNA is TGCGCCAGCAGGAGGTCTGTCGGGGACGGCTACACCTTC. This encodes CASRRSVGDGYTF. Full variable domain (missing parts from reference TRBV5-1 and TRBJ1-2): KAGVTQTPRYLIKTRGQQVTLSCSPISGHRSVSWYQQTPGQGLQFLFEYFSETQRNKGNFPGRFSGRQFSNSRSEMNVSTLELGDSALYLCASRRSVGDGYTFGSGTRLTVV.

The chain uses TRBV10-3 and TRBJ1-1; no clear D gene. This CDR3 has 15 residues. Germline V lookup: CDR1 ENHRY, CDR2 SYGVKD. Trimming shortened V by 0 bases and J by 4 bases, and 12 bases separated the two germline ends. The CDR3 protein is CAISESTSGATEAFF. CDR3 nucleotide sequence: TGTGCCATCAGTGAGTCGACGTCCGGAGCCACTGAAGCTTTCTTT.

The chain links TRBV2 to TRBJ2-7, with TRBD2 identical over 11 bases. The length of the CDR3 is 15 residues. Unmatched junction bases numbered 4, after V lost 3 bases and J lost 3 bases. CDR1 is SNHLY and CDR2 is FYNNEI in the germline V gene. The CDR3 sequence: CASSDSGTSGYEQYF. CDR3 coding DNA: TGTGCCAGCAGTGATAGTGGGACTAGCGGCTACGAGCAGTACTTC.